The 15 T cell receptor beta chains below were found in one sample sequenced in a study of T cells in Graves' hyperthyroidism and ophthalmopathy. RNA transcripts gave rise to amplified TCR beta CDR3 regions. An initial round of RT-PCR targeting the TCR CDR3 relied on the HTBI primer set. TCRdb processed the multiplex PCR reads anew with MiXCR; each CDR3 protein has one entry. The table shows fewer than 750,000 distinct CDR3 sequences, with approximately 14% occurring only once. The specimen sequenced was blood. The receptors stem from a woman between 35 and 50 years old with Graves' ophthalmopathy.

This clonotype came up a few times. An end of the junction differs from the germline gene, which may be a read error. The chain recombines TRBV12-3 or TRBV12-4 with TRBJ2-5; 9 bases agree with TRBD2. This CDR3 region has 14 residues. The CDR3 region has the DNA TGTGCCAGCAGGGAGACTAGCGGCCAAGAGGCCCAGTACTTC. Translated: CASRETSGQEAQYF.

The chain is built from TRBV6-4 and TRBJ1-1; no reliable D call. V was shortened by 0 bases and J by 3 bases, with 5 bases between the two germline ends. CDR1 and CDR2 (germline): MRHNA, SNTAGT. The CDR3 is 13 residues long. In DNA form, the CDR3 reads TGTGCCAGCAGTGACTCTCTTTACACTGAAGCTTTCTTT. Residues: CASSDSLYTEAFF.

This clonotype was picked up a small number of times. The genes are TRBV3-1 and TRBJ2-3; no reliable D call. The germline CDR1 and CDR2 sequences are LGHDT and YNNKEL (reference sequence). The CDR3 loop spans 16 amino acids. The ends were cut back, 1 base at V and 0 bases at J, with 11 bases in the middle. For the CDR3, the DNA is TGTGCCAGCAGCCAAGGGACCCCGCTAAGCACAGATACGCAGTATTTT. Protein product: CASSQGTPLSTDTQYF.

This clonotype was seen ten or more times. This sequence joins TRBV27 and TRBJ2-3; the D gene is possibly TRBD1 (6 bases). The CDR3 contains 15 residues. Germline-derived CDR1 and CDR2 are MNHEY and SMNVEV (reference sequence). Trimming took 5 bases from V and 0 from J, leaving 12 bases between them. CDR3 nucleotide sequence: TGTGCCAGCAGTACCCGACAGGTAAGCACAGATACGCAGTATTTT. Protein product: CASSTRQVSTDTQYF.

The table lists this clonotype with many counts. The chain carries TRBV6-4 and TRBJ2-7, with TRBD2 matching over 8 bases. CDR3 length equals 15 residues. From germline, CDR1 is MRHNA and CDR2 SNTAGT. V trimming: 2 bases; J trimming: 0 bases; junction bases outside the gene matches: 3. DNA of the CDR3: TGTGCCAGCAGTGACCCGCGGGGGGACTCCTACGAGCAGTACTTC. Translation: CASSDPRGDSYEQYF.

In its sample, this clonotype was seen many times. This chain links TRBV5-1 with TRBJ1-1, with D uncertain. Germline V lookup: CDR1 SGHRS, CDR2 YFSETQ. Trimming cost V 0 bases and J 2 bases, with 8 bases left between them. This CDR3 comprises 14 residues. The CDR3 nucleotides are TGCGCCAGCAGCTTGGCGGGAGATAACACTGAAGCTTTCTTT. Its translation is CASSLAGDNTEAFF.

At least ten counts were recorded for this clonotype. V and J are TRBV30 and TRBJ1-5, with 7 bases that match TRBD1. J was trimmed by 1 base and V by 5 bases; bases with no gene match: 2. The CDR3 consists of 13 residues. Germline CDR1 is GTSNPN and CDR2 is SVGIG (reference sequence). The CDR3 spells CAWAGGSNQPQHF. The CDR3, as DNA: TGTGCCTGGGCAGGGGGAAGCAATCAGCCCCAGCATTTT. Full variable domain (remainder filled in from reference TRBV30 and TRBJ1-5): SQTIHQWPATLVQPVGSPLSLECTVEGTSNPNLYWYRQAAGRGLQLLFYSVGIGQISSEVPQNLSASRPQDRQFILSSKKLLLSDSGFYLCAWAGGSNQPQHFGDGTRLSIL.

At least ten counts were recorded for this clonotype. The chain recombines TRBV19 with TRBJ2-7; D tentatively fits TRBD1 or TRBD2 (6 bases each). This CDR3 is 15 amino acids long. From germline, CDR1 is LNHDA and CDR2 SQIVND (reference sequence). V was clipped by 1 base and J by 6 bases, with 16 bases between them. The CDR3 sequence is CASSIGGAPASEQYF. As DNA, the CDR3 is TGTGCCAGTAGTATAGGGGGGGCTCCAGCTAGCGAGCAGTACTTC.

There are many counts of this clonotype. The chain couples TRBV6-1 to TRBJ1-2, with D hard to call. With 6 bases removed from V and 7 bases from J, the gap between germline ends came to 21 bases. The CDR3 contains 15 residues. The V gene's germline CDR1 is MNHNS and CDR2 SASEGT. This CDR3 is CASREARGGSRGYTF. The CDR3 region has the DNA TGTGCCAGCAGGGAGGCGAGAGGAGGGTCTCGTGGCTACACCTTC.

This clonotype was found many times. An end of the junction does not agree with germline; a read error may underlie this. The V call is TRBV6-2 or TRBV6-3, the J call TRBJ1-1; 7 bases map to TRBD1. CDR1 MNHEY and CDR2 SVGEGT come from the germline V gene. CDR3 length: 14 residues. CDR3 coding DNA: TGTGCCAGCAGTATCACAGGGGAGAACGCTGAAGCTTTCTTT. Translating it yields CASSITGENAEAFF.

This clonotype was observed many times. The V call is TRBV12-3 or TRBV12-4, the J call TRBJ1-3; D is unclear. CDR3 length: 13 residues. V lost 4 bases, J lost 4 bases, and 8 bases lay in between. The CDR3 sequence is CASSSSWGNTIYF. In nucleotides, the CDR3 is TGTGCCAGCAGTTCGTCATGGGGAAACACCATATATTTT.

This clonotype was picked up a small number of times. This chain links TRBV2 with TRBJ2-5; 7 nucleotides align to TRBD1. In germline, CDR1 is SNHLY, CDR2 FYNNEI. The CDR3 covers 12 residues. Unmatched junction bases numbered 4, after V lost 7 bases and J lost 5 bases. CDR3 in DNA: TGTGCCAGCACCCGGGACAGCGAGACCCAGTACTTC. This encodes CASTRDSETQYF.

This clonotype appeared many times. CDR3 in amino acids: CASSVGQRSSYEQYF. CDR3 coding DNA: TGTGCCAGTAGTGTCGGGCAGAGAAGTTCCTACGAGCAGTACTTC. The chain recombines TRBV19 with TRBJ2-7; the D is unclear. The CDR3 covers 15 residues. Germline-derived CDR1 and CDR2 are LNHDA and SQIVND (reference sequence). The V end lost 5 bases, the J end lost 1 base, and 15 bases lay between the germline ends.

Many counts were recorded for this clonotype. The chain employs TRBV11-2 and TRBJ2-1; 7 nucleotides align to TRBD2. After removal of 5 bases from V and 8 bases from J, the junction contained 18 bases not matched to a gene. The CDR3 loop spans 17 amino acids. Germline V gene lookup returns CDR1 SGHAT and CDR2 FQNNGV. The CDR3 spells CASSKSWGEGRVDEQFF. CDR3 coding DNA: TGTGCCAGCAGCAAGAGCTGGGGGGAGGGCCGGGTAGATGAGCAGTTCTTC.

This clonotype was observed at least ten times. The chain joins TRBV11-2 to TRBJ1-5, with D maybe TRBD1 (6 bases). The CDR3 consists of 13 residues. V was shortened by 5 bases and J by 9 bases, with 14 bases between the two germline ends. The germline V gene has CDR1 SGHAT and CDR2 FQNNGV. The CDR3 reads CASSTGQYGPQHF. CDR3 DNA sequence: TGTGCCAGCAGCACCGGACAGTATGGGCCCCAGCATTTT.